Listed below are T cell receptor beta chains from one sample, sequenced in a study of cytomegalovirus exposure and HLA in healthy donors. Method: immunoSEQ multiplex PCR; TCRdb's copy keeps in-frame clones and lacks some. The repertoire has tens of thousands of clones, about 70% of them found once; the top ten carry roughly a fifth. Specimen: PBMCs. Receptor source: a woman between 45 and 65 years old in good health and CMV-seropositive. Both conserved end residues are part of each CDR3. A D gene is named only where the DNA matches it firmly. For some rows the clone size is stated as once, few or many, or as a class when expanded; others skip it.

CDR3aa: CASTLSPTGELFF
CDR3nt: TGTGCCAGTACCCTCTCCCCTACCGGGGAGCTGTTTTTT
j_gene: TRBJ2-2
v_gene: TRBV19
d_gene: NA
abundance: NA

CDR3aa: CASSLGDYGYTF
CDR3nt: TGCGCCAGCAGCTTGGGAGACTATGGCTACACCTTC
j_gene: TRBJ1-2
v_gene: TRBV5-1
d_gene: NA
abundance: NA

CDR3aa: CASSLDGGRRNEQFF
CDR3nt: TGTGCCAGCAGCTTAGATGGCGGGAGGCGCAATGAGCAGTTCTTC
j_gene: TRBJ2-1
v_gene: TRBV11-3
d_gene: TRBD2
abundance: NA

CDR3aa: CASRSTENTEAFF
CDR3nt: TGTGCCAGCAGATCGACAGAAAACACTGAAGCTTTCTTT
j_gene: TRBJ1-1
v_gene: TRBV6-1
d_gene: NA
abundance: few

CDR3aa: CASSLAGQGDVYTF
CDR3nt: TGCGCCAGCAGCTTGGCGGGACAGGGGGATGTCTACACCTTC
j_gene: TRBJ1-2
v_gene: TRBV5-1
d_gene: TRBD1
abundance: NA

CDR3aa: CASSDGRVSNEQFF
CDR3nt: TGTGCCAGCAGTGACGGGAGGGTGAGCAATGAGCAGTTCTTC
j_gene: TRBJ2-1
v_gene: TRBV6-4
d_gene: TRBD2
abundance: few

CDR3aa: CASSLSGRNTDTQYF
CDR3nt: TGTGCCAGCAGCCTTAGCGGGAGAAACACAGATACGCAGTATTTT
j_gene: TRBJ2-3
v_gene: TRBV7-8
d_gene: TRBD2
abundance: NA

CDR3aa: CASSLSTGNNYGYTF
CDR3nt: TGCGCCAGCAGCTTATCGACAGGAAATAACTATGGCTACACCTTC
j_gene: TRBJ1-2
v_gene: TRBV5-1
d_gene: NA
abundance: NA

CDR3aa: CASSQGQGKSEKLFF
CDR3nt: TGTGCCAGCAGCCAGGGACAGGGTAAAAGTGAAAAACTGTTTTTT
j_gene: TRBJ1-4
v_gene: TRBV7-6
d_gene: TRBD1
abundance: NA

CDR3aa: CASSESWDYTDTQYF
CDR3nt: TGCGCCAGCAGTGAGTCGTGGGACTATACAGATACGCAGTATTTT
j_gene: TRBJ2-3
v_gene: TRBV10-2
d_gene: TRBD2
abundance: NA

CDR3aa: CASSLQETQYF
CDR3nt: TGTGCCAGCAGCCTCCAAGAGACCCAGTACTTC
j_gene: TRBJ2-5
v_gene: TRBV2
d_gene: NA
abundance: NA

CDR3aa: CASSGAAQANTEAFF
CDR3nt: TGTGCCAGCAGTGGGGCAGCCCAAGCTAACACTGAAGCTTTCTTT
j_gene: TRBJ1-1
v_gene: TRBV25-1
d_gene: NA
abundance: NA

CDR3aa: CASSLGLAGLDEQFF
CDR3nt: TGCGCCAGCAGCCTCGGACTAGCGGGACTTGATGAGCAGTTCTTC
j_gene: TRBJ2-1
v_gene: TRBV4-3
d_gene: TRBD2
abundance: NA

CDR3aa: CASSERPDGSYEQYF
CDR3nt: TGTGCCAGCAGCGAGAGACCAGACGGGTCCTACGAGCAGTACTTC
j_gene: TRBJ2-7
v_gene: TRBV7-8
d_gene: NA
abundance: NA

CDR3aa: CASSFRGGGNNEQFF
CDR3nt: TGTGCCAGCAGTTTCCGCGGGGGGGGTAACAATGAGCAGTTCTTC
j_gene: TRBJ2-1
v_gene: TRBV5-4
d_gene: TRBD2
abundance: NA

CDR3aa: CASSQDRGYEQYF
CDR3nt: TGCGCCAGCAGCCAAGATCGAGGATACGAGCAGTACTTC
j_gene: TRBJ2-7
v_gene: TRBV4-1
d_gene: NA
abundance: NA

CDR3aa: CSGRDGSNEKLFF
CDR3nt: TGCAGCGGGCGGGACGGATCTAATGAAAAACTGTTTTTT
j_gene: TRBJ1-4
v_gene: TRBV29-1
d_gene: NA
abundance: NA

CDR3aa: CASSLGGRYETQYF
CDR3nt: TGTGCCAGCAGTCTGGGAGGGCGGTACGAGACCCAGTACTTC
j_gene: TRBJ2-5
v_gene: TRBV11-3
d_gene: TRBD2
abundance: NA

CDR3aa: CASSSQGARDTQYF
CDR3nt: TGTGCCAGCAGCTCGCAGGGGGCGAGAGATACGCAGTATTTT
j_gene: TRBJ2-3
v_gene: TRBV7-9
d_gene: TRBD1
abundance: NA

CDR3aa: CASSPGQGDHTQYF
CDR3nt: TGCGCCAGCAGCCCCGGACAGGGTGATCATACGCAGTATTTT
j_gene: TRBJ2-3
v_gene: TRBV5-1
d_gene: TRBD1
abundance: NA

CDR3aa: CASSLGDRGGGYTF
CDR3nt: TGTGCCAGCAGCTTAGGGGACAGGGGTGGCGGCTACACCTTC
j_gene: TRBJ1-2
v_gene: TRBV7-9
d_gene: TRBD1
abundance: NA

CDR3aa: CASSSSRAGGGYTF
CDR3nt: TGTGCCAGCAGTTCCTCTCGGGCAGGCGGGGGCTACACCTTC
j_gene: TRBJ1-2
v_gene: TRBV27
d_gene: NA
abundance: NA

CDR3aa: CASSSPQGLLNTEAFF
CDR3nt: TGTGCCAGCAGCTCCCCACAGGGGTTGTTGAACACTGAAGCTTTCTTT
j_gene: TRBJ1-1
v_gene: TRBV11-2
d_gene: TRBD1
abundance: few